This T cell receptor beta chain derives from a study of shared clonotypes between healthy human individuals. Study in general: Per-donor plates numbered three CD4 naive, three CD4 memory, two CD8 naive and one CD8 memory.

Germline assignment: CDR1 MDHEN and CDR2 SYDVKM. The CDR3 covers 13 residues. The V gene end was trimmed by 1 base and the J gene end by 10 bases; junction bases not matched to a gene: 4. Per the original methods: Quality scores were absent from the junction-only immunoSEQ sequences, so filtering differed. The table came from immunoSEQ multiplex PCR; TCRdb's copy has only in-frame clones and leaves some out. That table supplies the V and J calls and clone size; D and trimming were determined from the DNA. The data contain approximately 1.5 million clones, approximately 98% of them singletons. The TCR sequence derives from a man aged 30 to 45 in good health. What was sequenced was naive CD4+ T cells sorted from blood. The subset denotes: CD45RA+ positively selected. This chain links TRBV28 with TRBJ1-1, with TRBD1 identical over 9 bases. CDR3: CASSLSGTGTAFF. The CDR3 DNA reads as TGTGCCAGCAGTTTATCCGGGACAGGGACAGCTTTCTTT. Full variable domain (remainder filled in from reference TRBV28 and TRBJ1-1): DVKVTQSSRYLVKRTGEKVFLECVQDMDHENMFWYRQDPGLGLRLIYFSYDVKMKEKGDIPEGYSVSREKKERFSLILESASTNQTSMYLCASSLSGTGTAFFGQGTRLTVV.